The source of this T cell receptor beta chain is a study of blood T cell repertoires in COVID-19. About the research overall: Italy, Spain and the United States were the sources of the convalescent and acute COVID-19 samples. PBMCs, B-cell-depleted T cells, or T cells provided the cDNA or gDNA that made up the material.

Source study methods: Reference gene primer amplification yielded estimated nucleated cell counts. Using immunoSEQ multiplex PCR, the repertoire was profiled, and TCRdb retains in-frame clones only, with some absent. The DNA was the basis for D and trimming; V, J and clone size are from that table. The top ten clones hold 25% to 30% of a sample with about 150,000 clones, roughly 80% of them seen once. CDR3 length: 18 amino acids. Germline V gene sequence: CDR1 KGHDR, CDR2 SFDVKD. V was pared by 4 bases and J by 3 bases, with 12 bases of the junction left unmatched. The sequenced material came from peripheral blood. The receptor comes from a woman in her sixties or seventies with acute or convalescent COVID-19. V is TRBV24-1 and J is TRBJ2-1; TRBD2 agrees at 9 bases. As DNA, the CDR3 is TGTGCCACCAGTGACTCCCGGGGAGCGGGGGGCTTCTACAATGAGCAGTTCTTC. Translation: CATSDSRGAGGFYNEQFF.